This T cell receptor (beta chain) comes out of a study of Ad26.COV2.S vaccination and SARS-CoV-2 variants. This clone was detected once. The antigen remains unidentified. Germline assignment: CDR1 SGHAT and CDR2 FQNNGV. Deletions cut 4 bases from V and 7 bases from J, with 23 bases between. This CDR3 is 16 amino acids long. General study points: Non-spike TCR breadth was similar in vaccine and placebo recipients.

Measured with immunoSEQ multiplex PCR; TCRdb has only the in-frame clones, and not every one. This sample yields some 180,000 clones, of which roughly 85% are seen a single time; over 4.5% belongs to the top ten. The source is a human donor who had recovered from COVID-19. The chain has TRBV11-2 and TRBJ2-7; D possibly uses TRBD1 or TRBD2 (5 bases each). The source was peripheral blood, collected after recovery from COVID-19. The CDR3 loop is CASSSQAGTRMWEQYF. CDR3 DNA sequence: TGTGCCAGCAGCTCACAAGCCGGGACCAGGATGTGGGAGCAGTACTTC.